The source of this T cell receptor (beta chain) is a study of cytomegalovirus exposure and HLA in healthy donors. The PCR had 60 Vbeta and 13 Jbeta primers. Sequenced by immunoSEQ multiplex PCR; TCRdb stores in-frame clones only, minus some. The sample consists of roughly 88,000 clones, 70% to 85% of them appearing once. Study-wide findings and caveats: A missense DCLRE1C variant was associated with V- and J-gene trimming of TCR beta chains in a later analysis, and an independent cohort replicated the association.

The CDR3 has 14 amino acids. CDR1 SSHAT and CDR2 FNYEAQ come from the germline V gene (reference sequence). Comments on this clone: No antigen is known for it. At one end, the junction sequence differs from germline, possibly due to a read error.

The gene calls are TRBV7-7 and TRBJ2-1; TRBD1 matches at 8 bases. The TCR was taken from a man aged 25-45 years in good health and CMV-seropositive. Sequenced material: PBMCs. The CDR3 region has the DNA TGTGCTAGCAGCCTCGGACAGGGTGTGAATGAGCAGTTCTTC. Translation gives CASSLGQGVNEQFF.